Shown below are 7 T cell receptor beta chains from a single sample sequenced in a study of blood T cell repertoires in COVID-19. The table came from immunoSEQ multiplex PCR; TCRdb's copy has only in-frame clones and leaves some out. The repertoire includes 300,000 to 350,000 clones, 88% of them detected once, and around 6.6% sits in the top ten. Sequenced material: peripheral blood. The receptors were sampled from a woman in her seventies with COVID-19, enrolled during active disease.

This clone has more than one count but fewer than ten. This chain links TRBV7-2 with TRBJ2-1; 10 nucleotides align to TRBD2. Germline values: CDR1 SGHTA, CDR2 FQGNSA. This CDR3 has 14 residues. Here the CDR3 reads CATGAGGKNNEQFF. The CDR3 DNA follows: TGTGCTACCGGAGCGGGGGGGAAAAACAATGAGCAGTTCTTC. Drawing the rest from reference TRBV7-2 and TRBJ2-1, the complete variable domain is GAGVSQSPSNKVTEKGKDVELRCDPISGHTALYWYRQSLGQGLEFLIYFQGNSAPDKSGLPSDRFSAERTGGSVSTLTIQRTQQEDSAVYLCATGAGGKNNEQFFGPGTRLTVL.

The chain combines TRBV27 with TRBJ1-6; possibly TRBD1 for D (5 bases). Trimming removed 6 bases at V and 9 bases at J, with 15 bases between. The CDR3 loop spans 14 amino acids. CDR1 is MNHEY and CDR2 is SMNVEV in the germline V gene (reference sequence). CDR3 nucleotide sequence: TGTGCCAGCAGCCGTCAGGGAATCGGTTCACCCCTCCACTTT. This sequence encodes CASSRQGIGSPLHF.

The V and J genes are TRBV2 and TRBJ1-1; 10 positions agree with TRBD1. Per germline, CDR1 SNHLY and CDR2 FYNNEI. The junction had 7 bases not matched to a gene; V was cut back by 7 bases and J by 5 bases. This CDR3 is 14 amino acids long. The CDR3 protein is CASIGWTGGTEAFF. CDR3 sequence (DNA): TGTGCCAGCATCGGATGGACAGGGGGGACTGAAGCTTTCTTT.

The chain recombines TRBV6-5 with TRBJ1-1, with D uncertain. Germline values: CDR1 MNHEY, CDR2 SVGAGI. V was clipped by 2 bases and J by 8 bases, with 15 bases between them. The CDR3 consists of 14 residues. The CDR3 region is CASSYRERSAEAFF. DNA of the CDR3: TGTGCCAGCAGTTACCGGGAACGCTCGGCCGAAGCTTTCTTT.

The chain recombines TRBV3-1 (or the pseudogene TRBV3-2) with TRBJ1-1, with 7 bases matching TRBD1. Unmatched junction bases numbered 3, after V lost 4 bases and J lost 7 bases. The CDR3 covers 12 residues. Germline V gene data show CDR1 as LGHDT and CDR2 as YNNKEL (reference sequence). CDR3 sequence: CASSRDRVEAFF. DNA for the CDR3: TGTGCCAGCAGCCGAGACAGGGTTGAAGCTTTCTTT.

The chain has TRBV20-1 and TRBJ1-4; no reliable D call. CDR1 DFQATT and CDR2 SNEGSKA come from the germline V gene (reference sequence). V lost 3 bases to trimming and J lost 0 bases, with 8 bases between them. The CDR3 has 14 amino acids. This CDR3 reads CSASRGPTNEKLFF. CDR3 nucleotides: TGCAGTGCTAGTCGAGGTCCAACTAATGAAAAACTGTTTTTT.

The chain links TRBV5-1 to TRBJ2-1; 12 nucleotides align to TRBD2. Losses at the gene ends were 4 bases for V and 6 bases for J; bases not matched to a gene: 8. The CDR3 sequence is 16 residues long. Germline lookup yields CDR1 SGHRS and CDR2 YFSETQ. The CDR3 sequence is CASSQIWTSGINEQFF. The CDR3 DNA follows: TGCGCCAGCAGCCAAATATGGACTAGCGGGATCAATGAGCAGTTCTTC. Full variable domain (rest looked up from reference TRBV5-1 and TRBJ2-1): KAGVTQTPRYLIKTRGQQVTLSCSPISGHRSVSWYQQTPGQGLQFLFEYFSETQRNKGNFPGRFSGRQFSNSRSEMNVSTLELGDSALYLCASSQIWTSGINEQFFGPGTRLTVL.